A single T cell receptor beta chain is shown here with its context. What it binds is unknown. This record comes from a study of T cells expressing NK-cell markers. About the research overall: Sorted CD3+CD56+NKG2C+, CD3+CD56+NKG2C- and CD3+CD56-NKG2C+ T cells supplied TCR beta repertoires.

Study results and caveats: Roughly 1.0-7.0% of CD8+ T cells in about 6 donors belonged to dominant NKG2C+ clonotypes.

Per the germline V gene, CDR1 is MNHNS and CDR2 is SASEGT. The CDR3 is 20 amino acids. Reanalyzing the 5' RACE reads, TCRdb keeps one entry per CDR3 protein, without DNA. This repertoire includes about 550,000 distinct CDR3 sequences. What was sequenced was blood T cells: a sorted CD56 or NKG2C T cell subset, CD4+ or CD8+ T cells, or bulk PBMC T cells (not recorded which). The V and J genes are TRBV6-1 and TRBJ2-1; TCRdb lists TRBD2, though no DNA is available to test this call. This TCR came from a man aged 18 to 30 in good health. This CDR3 is CASSERRIRLARNTYNEQFF.